The 24 T cell receptor beta chains below all came from one sample that was sequenced in a study of blood T cell repertoires in COVID-19. Clones were read by immunoSEQ multiplex PCR, and TCRdb kept only the in-frame ones, dropping some. Of some 210,000 clones listed, 81% were seen once; the top ten hold about 9.8%. Sequenced material: PBMCs or T cells enriched from blood (not recorded which). The receptors derive from a woman aged 45 to 65 with acute COVID-19.

The chain is built from TRBV25-1 and TRBJ2-1, with D perhaps TRBD2 (6 bases). Germline values: CDR1 MGHDK, CDR2 SYGVNS. The germline V and J ends were trimmed by 2 bases and 9 bases, with 20 bases remaining between them. This CDR3 is 16 amino acids long. The CDR3 bases are TGTGCCAGCAGTGAAGACGGGACTTCCAGGAGGGGTGAGCAGTTCTTC. It is translated as CASSEDGTSRRGEQFF.

This clone occurred a few times. CDR3 sequence (DNA): TGTGCCAGCAGTTCCGTGGGACAGCTAGCCAAAAACATTCAGTACTTC. Its translation is CASSSVGQLAKNIQYF. The chain is built from TRBV6-4 and TRBJ2-4; 7 bases line up with TRBD1. CDR1 and CDR2 (germline): MRHNA, SNTAGT. The CDR3 extends over 16 amino acids. Germline trimming cut 5 bases from V and 0 bases from J; bases unmatched to any gene: 7.

In the case of this clone: At one of its ends the junction is not consistent with the germline gene, which may arise from a read error. V is TRBV7-7 and J is TRBJ2-5; the match to TRBD2 covers 11 bases. Per germline, CDR1 SSHAT and CDR2 FNYEAQ (reference sequence). The CDR3 sequence is 15 residues long. In DNA, the CDR3 is TGTGCTAGCAGCTCGACTAGCGGGGAATGGGAGACCCAGTACTTC. The encoded protein is CASSSTSGEWETQYF.

The V call is TRBV6-1, the J call TRBJ1-1; D is undetermined. This CDR3 contains 12 residues. V was pared by 1 base and J by 6 bases, with 6 bases between. CDR1 MNHNS and CDR2 SASEGT come from the germline V gene. The CDR3 region is CASSEDTPEAFF. As DNA, the CDR3 is TGTGCCAGCAGTGAAGACACGCCTGAAGCTTTCTTT.

The chain joins TRBV21-1 to TRBJ1-3. TRBV21-1 is noted as a pseudogene. This CDR3 contains 17 residues. CDR3 sequence: CASSFRGGYRAGNTIYF. CDR3 in DNA: TGTGCCAGCAGCTTCAGGGGAGGGTATCGGGCTGGAAACACCATATATTTT.

V usage is TRBV19 and J usage is TRBJ1-1; D remains ambiguous. From germline, CDR1 is LNHDA and CDR2 SQIVND (reference sequence). This CDR3 spans 14 amino acids. Trimming pared 7 bases from V and 0 bases from J, leaving 12 bases between. DNA for the CDR3: TGTGCCAGTACCCCTTTGTCGGTGAACACTGAAGCTTTCTTT. Its translation is CASTPLSVNTEAFF.

This clone was seen a few times. The CDR3 DNA reads as TGTGCCAGCAGTTACTCGGGTGACTCGTGGTACGAGCAGTACTTC. Translated: CASSYSGDSWYEQYF. This sequence joins TRBV6-5 and TRBJ2-7, with D hard to call. CDR1 is MNHEY and CDR2 is SVGAGI in the germline V gene. V was cut by 0 bases and J by 4 bases, with 13 bases left in between. CDR3 length equals 15 residues.

The V call is TRBV7-9, the J call TRBJ2-1; D is perhaps TRBD2 (5 bases). This CDR3 region has 14 residues. Germline V CDR1 and CDR2: SEHNR, FQNEAQ (reference sequence). Trimming removed 4 bases from V and 2 bases from J, with 9 bases in between. Written as DNA, the CDR3 is TGTGCCAGCAGCTCACCGGGAACCTACAATGAGCAGTTCTTC. Protein: CASSSPGTYNEQFF.

The chain combines TRBV7-9 with TRBJ2-5, with no clear D. This CDR3 spans 12 amino acids. Germline CDR1 is SEHNR and CDR2 is FQNEAQ (reference sequence). The ends were cut back, 5 bases at V and 5 bases at J, with 9 bases in the middle. CDR3 bases: TGTGCCAGCAGCGGAGCGTGGGAGACCCAGTACTTC. Protein sequence: CASSGAWETQYF.

The chain couples TRBV19 to TRBJ2-3; D is unresolved. The length of the CDR3 is 15 residues. Trimming took 4 bases from V and 2 from J, leaving 13 bases between them. The V gene's germline CDR1 is LNHDA and CDR2 SQIVND (reference sequence). The CDR3 DNA reads as TGTGCCAGTAGTAATGGTTTCAAGCTCACAGATACGCAGTATTTT. It translates to CASSNGFKLTDTQYF.

The rearrangement links TRBV28 to TRBJ1-2; 8 positions match TRBD1. The germline V gene has CDR1 MDHEN and CDR2 SYDVKM. V trimming: 5 bases; J trimming: 5 bases; junction bases outside the gene matches: 4. The CDR3 contains 13 residues. The CDR3, as DNA: TGTGCCAGCAGTGGACAGGGACTTTATGGCTACACCTTC. Residues: CASSGQGLYGYTF.

This clone was detected a few times. V gene TRBV29-1 combines with J gene TRBJ1-2; TRBD1 agrees at 7 bases. The germline V gene encodes CDR1 SQVTM and CDR2 ANQGSEA. After removal of 2 bases from V and 14 bases from J, the junction contained 14 bases not matched to a gene. The CDR3 consists of 13 residues. The CDR3 coding sequence is TGCAGCGTTGAACCGCTGGCCCCGACAGGGCAAACCTTC. Its translation is CSVEPLAPTGQTF. Supplemented by reference TRBV29-1 and TRBJ1-2, the full variable domain reads SAVISQKPSRDICQRGTSLTIQCQVDSQVTMMFWYRQQPGQSLTLIATANQGSEATYESGFVIDKFPISRPNLTFSTLTVSNMSPEDSSIYLCSVEPLAPTGQTFGSGTRLTVV.

The CDR3, as DNA: TGCGCCAGCAGCCAGGGCTCGGGACTCGAGACCCAGTACTTC. Translated, it gives CASSQGSGLETQYF. The chain combines TRBV4-3 with TRBJ2-5; D might be TRBD2 (6 bases). CDR1 and CDR2 (germline): LGHNA, YSLEER. This CDR3 spans 14 amino acids. Trimming stripped 3 bases from V and 5 bases from J, with 13 bases between.

The V call is TRBV5-1, the J call TRBJ2-5; D remains ambiguous. This CDR3 is 15 amino acids long. The germline V gene encodes CDR1 SGHRS and CDR2 YFSETQ. Trimming removed 2 bases from V and 5 bases from J, with 16 bases in between. CDR3 sequence reads: CASSFSSSSRETQYF. As DNA, the CDR3 is TGCGCCAGCAGCTTTTCGTCTTCTAGTAGGGAGACCCAGTACTTC.

The chain recombines TRBV5-6 with TRBJ2-7; 9 bases match TRBD2. Germline V CDR1 and CDR2: SGHDT, YYEEEE. The V gene end was trimmed by 1 base and the J gene end by 3 bases; junction bases not matched to a gene: 5. This CDR3 has 15 amino acids. The CDR3 bases are TGTGCCAGCAGCTTGAGGCTAGCGGGATACTACGAGCAGTACTTC. Translating it yields CASSLRLAGYYEQYF.

V and J are TRBV3-1 (or the pseudogene TRBV3-2) and TRBJ2-7; perhaps TRBD2 as D (6 bases). The V and J ends lost 0 bases and 3 bases respectively, with 12 bases between them. The CDR3 consists of 15 residues. Germline-derived CDR1 and CDR2 are LGHDT and YNNKEL (reference sequence). The CDR3: CASSQDSGRNYEQYF. The DNA of the CDR3 is TGTGCCAGCAGCCAAGATAGCGGACGGAACTACGAGCAGTACTTC.

This clone was observed a single time. V is TRBV14 and J is TRBJ2-1; tentative D call: TRBD2 (6 bases). CDR1 and CDR2 from the germline V gene are SGHDN and FVKESK. Trimming pared 1 base from V and 8 bases from J, leaving 18 bases between. There are 16 residues in the CDR3. The CDR3 here is CASSQGRGVPRHEQFF. CDR3 in DNA: TGTGCCAGCAGCCAAGGTCGCGGGGTACCTAGGCATGAGCAGTTCTTC. Full variable domain (missing parts from reference TRBV14 and TRBJ2-1): EAGVTQFPSHSVIEKGQTVTLRCDPISGHDNLYWYRRVMGKEIKFLLHFVKESKQDESGMPNNRFLAERTGGTYSTLKVQPAELEDSGVYFCASSQGRGVPRHEQFFGPGTRLTVL.

The rearrangement uses TRBV15 and TRBJ1-5, with 9 bases aligning to TRBD1. Per the germline V gene, CDR1 is LNHNV and CDR2 is YYDKDF (reference sequence). There are 15 residues in the CDR3. Germline trimming cut 6 bases from V and 3 bases from J; bases unmatched to any gene: 6. Here the CDR3 reads CATRSGTGTNQPQHF. The CDR3 DNA reads as TGTGCCACCAGATCCGGGACAGGGACCAATCAGCCCCAGCATTTT.

The V call is TRBV4-1, the J call TRBJ1-2; perhaps TRBD1 as D (6 bases). V was pared by 0 bases and J by 2 bases, with 13 bases between. This CDR3 contains 16 residues. Per germline, CDR1 MGHRA and CDR2 YSYEKL. The CDR3 loop reads CASSQDFRGANYGYTF. The CDR3 region has the DNA TGCGCCAGCAGCCAAGACTTCAGGGGAGCAAACTATGGCTACACCTTC.

The chain links TRBV24-1 to TRBJ2-3; D is unclear. The length of the CDR3 is 12 residues. Germline V gene lookup returns CDR1 KGHDR and CDR2 SFDVKD. The V and J ends lost 3 bases and 11 bases respectively, with 11 bases between them. Here the CDR3 DNA reads TGTGCCACCAGTGATCCGGAAACGGGGCAGTATTTT. Its protein product is CATSDPETGQYF.

This chain joins TRBV5-1 and TRBJ2-2; the match to TRBD2 covers 7 bases. This CDR3 is 15 amino acids long. Trimming removed 4 bases from V and 0 bases from J; junction bases left unmatched: 3. Germline assignment: CDR1 SGHRS and CDR2 YFSETQ. This chain's CDR3 is CASSGGGPNTGELFF. The CDR3 bases are TGCGCCAGCAGCGGCGGGGGACCGAACACCGGGGAGCTGTTTTTT.

The sample holds one count of this clone. V gene TRBV19 combines with J gene TRBJ2-6; 7 bases align to TRBD1. V was pared by 6 bases and J by 4 bases, with 12 bases of the junction left unmatched. In germline, CDR1 is LNHDA, CDR2 SQIVND (reference sequence). The CDR3 runs 17 residues. CDR3: CASRQGSPVGGANVLTF. CDR3 DNA: TGTGCCAGTAGACAGGGGTCACCAGTGGGAGGGGCCAACGTCCTGACTTTC.

The rearrangement links TRBV7-2 to TRBJ2-7; a possible D gene is TRBD2 (7 bases). CDR1 is SGHTA and CDR2 is FQGNSA in the germline V gene. The CDR3 spans 17 residues. Trimming left V 5 bases short and J 0 bases short, with 20 bases between. This CDR3 is CASSPFAGARSSYEQYF. The CDR3 nucleotides read TGTGCCAGCAGCCCATTTGCGGGGGCCAGGAGCTCCTACGAGCAGTACTTC.

This clone is a singleton in its sample. The chain couples TRBV7-9 to TRBJ1-1, with D possibly matching TRBD1 (5 bases). Germline values: CDR1 SEHNR, CDR2 FQNEAQ (reference sequence). The CDR3 totals 16 residues. Trimming took off 0 bases at V and 1 base at J, with 12 bases between the two ends. The CDR3 spells CASSLAGGRANTEAFF. CDR3 DNA: TGTGCCAGCAGCTTAGCTGGGGGGAGGGCGAACACTGAAGCTTTCTTT.